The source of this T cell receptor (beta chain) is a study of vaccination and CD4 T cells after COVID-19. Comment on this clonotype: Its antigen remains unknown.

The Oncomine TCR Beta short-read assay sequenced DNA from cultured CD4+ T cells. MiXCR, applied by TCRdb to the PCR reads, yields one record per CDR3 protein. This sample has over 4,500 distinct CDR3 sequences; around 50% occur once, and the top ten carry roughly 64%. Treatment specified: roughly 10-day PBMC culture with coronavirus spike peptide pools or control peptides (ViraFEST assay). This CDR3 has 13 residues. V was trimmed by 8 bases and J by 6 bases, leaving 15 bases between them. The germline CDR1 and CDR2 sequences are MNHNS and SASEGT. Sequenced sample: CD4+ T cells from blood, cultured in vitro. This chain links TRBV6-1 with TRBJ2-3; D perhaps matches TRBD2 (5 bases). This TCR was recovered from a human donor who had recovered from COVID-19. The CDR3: CASAEHRGDTQYF. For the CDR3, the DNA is TGTGCCAGCGCAGAACACAGAGGGGATACGCAGTATTTT.